The next 26 T cell receptor beta chains were all read from a single sample in a study of T-cell memory formation after mild COVID-19. Using its own MiXCR run on the 5' RACE reads, TCRdb lists one record per CDR3 protein. The sample contains about 270,000 distinct CDR3 sequences, 16% of which appear only once. The specimen was PBMCs or a T cell subset sorted from them (not recorded which). These receptors originate from a man aged 18-30 years who had mild COVID-19 (a few samples of this study predate the infection). Cell type and time point are not known.

In this sample, this clonotype turned up a few times. This rearrangement joins TRBV7-9 to TRBJ1-5; no clear D. CDR1 and CDR2 from the germline V gene are SEHNR and FQNEAQ (reference sequence). The CDR3 is 15 amino acids. With 1 base removed from V and 0 bases from J, the gap between germline ends came to 7 bases. CDR3 DNA: TGTGCCAGCAGCTTAGGTGCGAATAGCAATCAGCCCCAGCATTTT. Its protein is CASSLGANSNQPQHF.

J is TRBJ2-5 and V is TRBV18, with a possible D match to TRBD1 (6 bases). CDR3 length equals 15 residues. Germline V gene data show CDR1 as KGHSH and CDR2 as LQKENI. Trimming pared 1 base from V and 2 bases from J, leaving 11 bases between. The DNA of the CDR3 is TGTGCCAGCTCACCACTACAGGGTGCTCAAGAGACCCAGTACTTC. It encodes CASSPLQGAQETQYF. Complete variable domain (other parts from reference TRBV18 and TRBJ2-5): NAGVMQNPRHLVRRRGQEARLRCSPMKGHSHVYWYRQLPEEGLKFMVYLQKENIIDESGMPKERFSAEFPKEGPSILRIQQVVRGDSAAYFCASSPLQGAQETQYFGPGTRLLVL.

This rearrangement joins TRBV7-2 to TRBJ2-1; maybe TRBD2 (6 bases). Trimming removed 5 bases from V and 9 bases from J, with 14 bases in between. Germline CDR1 reads SGHTA; CDR2 reads FQGNSA. The CDR3 has 13 residues. This chain's CDR3 is CASSQTSSSEQFF. As DNA, the CDR3 is TGTGCCAGCAGCCAGACTAGTTCTAGTGAGCAGTTCTTC.

This clonotype was recorded a few times. The chain couples TRBV2 to TRBJ1-5, with 11 bases lining up with TRBD1. J lost 8 bases, V lost 7 bases, and 4 bases had no gene match. Germline CDR1 and CDR2: SNHLY and FYNNEI. This CDR3 contains 13 residues. This CDR3 reads CASKGTGGEPQHF. CDR3 nucleotide sequence: TGTGCCAGCAAGGGGACAGGGGGTGAGCCCCAGCATTTT. Complete variable domain (other parts from reference TRBV2 and TRBJ1-5): EPEVTQTPSHQVTQMGQEVILRCVPISNHLYFYWYRQILGQKVEFLVSFYNNEISEKSEIFDDQFSVERPDGSNFTLKIRSTKLEDSAMYFCASKGTGGEPQHFGDGTRLSIL.

This clonotype was recorded a few times. V and J are TRBV11-1 and TRBJ2-5; D gene uncertain. Trimming removed 0 bases at V and 5 bases at J, with 16 bases between. Germline-derived CDR1 and CDR2 are SGHAT and FQDESV (reference sequence). The CDR3 covers 16 residues. CDR3 sequence (DNA): TGTGCCAGCAGCTTAGCAGTGGCAGTACGACCGGAGACCCAGTACTTC. This codes for CASSLAVAVRPETQYF.

This clonotype occurred many times. The J gene is TRBJ2-3, the V gene TRBV7-6, with 13 bases lining up with TRBD2. Germline loops: CDR1 SGHVS, CDR2 FNYEAQ. V was clipped by 4 bases and J by 5 bases; unmatched bases: 3. The CDR3 consists of 15 residues. CDR3 coding DNA: TGTGCCAGCAGCTCCTGGACTAGCGGGGGAGATACGCAGTATTTT. This encodes CASSSWTSGGDTQYF. The whole variable domain, remainder taken from reference TRBV7-6 and TRBJ2-3, is GAGVSQSPRYKVTKRGQDVALRCDPISGHVSLYWYRQALGQGPEFLTYFNYEAQQDKSGLPNDRFSAERPEGSISTLTIQRTEQRDSAMYRCASSSWTSGGDTQYFGPGTRLTVL.

This clonotype has at least ten counts. This rearrangement joins TRBV6-5 to TRBJ2-3; tentative D call: TRBD2 (5 bases). CDR3 length equals 14 residues. CDR1 MNHEY and CDR2 SVGAGI come from the germline V gene. Deletions cut 8 bases from V and 0 bases from J, with 12 bases between. The CDR3 coding sequence is TGTGCCAGCGGGGTCCGGGGAAGCACAGATACGCAGTATTTT. It specifies CASGVRGSTDTQYF.

V and J are TRBV10-3 and TRBJ1-6; D gene uncertain. V lost 6 bases to trimming and J lost 13 bases, with 10 bases between them. Germline values: CDR1 ENHRY, CDR2 SYGVKD. This CDR3 region has 11 residues. CDR3 region: CAIRGSGPLHF. The CDR3 DNA follows: TGTGCCATCAGGGGGTCCGGGCCCCTCCACTTT.

This clonotype was observed at least ten times. V gene TRBV7-9 combines with J gene TRBJ2-5, with 7 bases matching TRBD1. J lost 2 bases, V lost 5 bases, and 8 bases had no gene match. CDR1 and CDR2 (germline): SEHNR, FQNEAQ (reference sequence). The CDR3 is made up of 15 amino acids. Here the CDR3 reads CASSALRDRQETQYF. The CDR3 DNA reads TGTGCCAGCAGCGCCCTCCGGGACAGACAAGAGACCCAGTACTTC.

In this sample, this clonotype turned up a few times. CDR3 loop: CASSRDRGNEQFF. The CDR3 region has the DNA TGTGCCAGCAGTCGGGACAGGGGCAATGAGCAGTTCTTC. The chain combines TRBV6-5 with TRBJ2-1; 10 nucleotides agree with TRBD1. Germline assignment: CDR1 MNHEY and CDR2 SVGAGI. This CDR3 spans 13 amino acids. V lost 5 bases, J lost 6 bases, and 1 base stayed unmatched.

This clonotype was found a few times. The V and J genes are TRBV5-1 and TRBJ1-5; D is ambiguous. Germline V CDR1 and CDR2: SGHRS, YFSETQ. The V end was cut by 2 bases, the J end by 4 bases, with 7 bases between. The CDR3 consists of 13 residues. This CDR3 reads CASSFDGNQPQHF. CDR3 coding DNA: TGCGCCAGCAGCTTCGATGGTAATCAGCCCCAGCATTTT.

This clonotype was seen a handful of times. The J gene is TRBJ2-7, the V gene TRBV4-1; D may be TRBD1 or TRBD2 (5 bases each). Per germline, CDR1 MGHRA and CDR2 YSYEKL. The CDR3 has 14 residues. V gave up 4 bases and J gave up 2 bases, with 12 bases separating them. The CDR3 DNA reads TGCGCCAGCAGCCTACCCGGGGCTACCTACGAGCAGTACTTC. It encodes CASSLPGATYEQYF.

This clonotype was counted many times. The chain uses TRBV12-3 or TRBV12-4 and TRBJ2-5; D is perhaps TRBD2 (5 bases). This CDR3 is built from 14 residues. The V end lost 3 bases, the J end lost 2 bases, and 10 bases lay between the germline ends. The CDR3 sequence: CASSFDRGQETQYF. The CDR3 region has the DNA TGTGCCAGCAGTTTTGACCGGGGACAAGAGACCCAGTACTTC.

This clonotype was detected once. This could be a read error, since a much larger clone is one nucleotide away. The missing conserved phenylalanine or tryptophan at the end of this CDR3 makes a read error likely. This rearrangement joins TRBV5-8 to TRBJ2-3; maybe TRBD1 (5 bases). Trimming cost V 3 bases and J 0 bases, with 14 bases left between them. This CDR3 contains 16 residues. Per germline, CDR1 SGHTS and CDR2 YDEGEE. The CDR3 is CASSSPDRFSTDTQYS. The CDR3 nucleotides are TGTGCCAGCAGCTCCCCCGACAGATTCAGCACAGATACGCAGTATTCT.

The CDR3 coding sequence is TGTGCCAGCAGCCCTCGTGGGACACTGAACACTGAAGCTTTCTTT. Protein product: CASSPRGTLNTEAFF. The V call is TRBV7-2, the J call TRBJ1-1, with a tentative D call TRBD1 (6 bases). Trimming stripped 5 bases from V and 0 bases from J, with 13 bases between. CDR1 is SGHTA and CDR2 is FQGNSA in the germline V gene. The CDR3 is made up of 15 amino acids.

This rearrangement joins TRBV12-3 or TRBV12-4 to TRBJ1-2; a weak D match, TRBD1 (5 bases). The CDR3 is 14 residues long. With 8 bases removed from V and 7 bases from J, the gap between germline ends came to 20 bases. This chain's CDR3 is CASALGREALGYTF. CDR3 bases: TGTGCCAGCGCCTTGGGGCGCGAGGCCCTTGGCTACACCTTC.

As to this clonotype: Germline is not matched at one junction end, which may reflect a read error. The rearrangement links TRBV20-1 to TRBJ2-3; maybe TRBD2 (6 bases). Germline values: CDR1 DFQATT, CDR2 SNEGSKA (reference sequence). The CDR3 runs to 15 residues. The CDR3 is CSARGRGAGFNTQCF. The CDR3, as DNA: TGCAGTGCTAGAGGGAGGGGTGCGGGTTTTAATACGCAGTGTTTT.

This clonotype was counted a few times. The rearrangement uses TRBV18 and TRBJ2-4; a possible D gene is TRBD1 (5 bases). In germline, CDR1 is KGHSH, CDR2 LQKENI. CDR3 length equals 14 residues. V dropped 3 bases and J dropped 0 bases, with 6 bases sitting between them. CDR3 amino acids: CASSPGLAKNIQYF. CDR3 nucleotide sequence: TGTGCCAGCTCACCGGGGCTAGCCAAAAACATTCAGTACTTC.

This clonotype was counted ten times or more. The chain recombines TRBV11-1 with TRBJ1-1, with D unclear. CDR1 and CDR2 (germline): SGHAT, FQDESV (reference sequence). The CDR3 spans 11 residues. Trimming removed 8 bases from V and 3 bases from J, with 7 bases in between. For the CDR3, the DNA is TGTGCCAGCCGGGAGGACACTGAAGCTTTCTTT. This sequence encodes CASREDTEAFF.

In nucleotides, the CDR3 is TGCGCCAGCAGCCAAAATAAACTAGCGGGGGGTTCCTACGAGCAGTACGTC. Amino acids: CASSQNKLAGGSYEQYV. This rearrangement joins TRBV4-3 to TRBJ2-7, with 12 nucleotides matching TRBD2. Germline assignment: CDR1 LGHNA and CDR2 YSLEER. J was trimmed by 1 base and V by 2 bases; bases with no gene match: 6. The CDR3 totals 17 residues.

In its sample, this clonotype was seen a few times. This rearrangement joins TRBV28 to TRBJ2-7; TRBD1 or TRBD2 may be the D gene (5 bases each). The CDR3 runs to 13 residues. The germline V gene has CDR1 MDHEN and CDR2 SYDVKM. V was cut by 6 bases and J by 2 bases, with 11 bases left in between. The CDR3 protein is CASSRDGPYEQYV. Written as DNA, the CDR3 is TGTGCCAGCAGCCGGGACGGCCCCTACGAGCAGTACGTC.

This clonotype occurred a few times. J is TRBJ1-2 and V is TRBV6-5; D is perhaps TRBD1 (5 bases). V lost 7 bases to trimming and J lost 3 bases, with 12 bases between them. The CDR3 length is 13 residues. Germline lookup yields CDR1 MNHEY and CDR2 SVGAGI. CDR3 amino acids: CASTPGPYYGYTF. As DNA, the CDR3 is TGTGCCAGCACCCCGGGACCTTACTATGGCTACACCTTC.

Only a few counts were recorded for this clonotype. The CDR3 sequence is CASSSGLGGEQYV. The CDR3 region has the DNA TGTGCCAGCAGCTCCGGACTGGGGGGGGAGCAGTACGTC. This chain connects TRBV7-9 to TRBJ2-7; TRBD2 aligns across 7 bases. CDR1 SEHNR and CDR2 FQNEAQ come from the germline V gene (reference sequence). CDR3 size: 13 residues. The V gene end was trimmed by 4 bases and the J gene end by 7 bases; junction bases not matched to a gene: 7.

This clonotype was detected only a few times. The chain carries TRBV7-6 and TRBJ2-5; D perhaps matches TRBD1 (6 bases). CDR1 is SGHVS, CDR2 FNYEAQ, per germline. The CDR3 runs to 14 residues. The V and J ends lost 5 bases and 6 bases respectively, with 16 bases between them. The CDR3 DNA reads TGTGCCAGCAGCCGAGGACAGTCACGTCAGACCCAGTACTTC. Translated: CASSRGQSRQTQYF.

In this sample, this clonotype turned up a few times. This chain connects TRBV6-1 to TRBJ1-2, with 9 bases that match TRBD1. The ends lost 1 base at V and 6 bases at J; junction bases unmatched: 3. The CDR3 is 14 residues long. Germline CDR1 and CDR2: MNHNS and SASEGT. The CDR3 loop reads CASSEVTGGDGYTF. DNA of the CDR3: TGTGCCAGCAGTGAAGTTACAGGGGGCGATGGCTACACCTTC.

This clonotype was counted between two and nine times. CDR3 residues: CASSPLGQPQHF. DNA for the CDR3: TGTGCCAGCAGTCCACTCGGACAGCCCCAGCATTTT. V gene TRBV12-3 or TRBV12-4 combines with J gene TRBJ1-5; no definite D call. The CDR3 contains 12 residues. The ends were cut back, 5 bases at V and 7 bases at J, with 9 bases in the middle.